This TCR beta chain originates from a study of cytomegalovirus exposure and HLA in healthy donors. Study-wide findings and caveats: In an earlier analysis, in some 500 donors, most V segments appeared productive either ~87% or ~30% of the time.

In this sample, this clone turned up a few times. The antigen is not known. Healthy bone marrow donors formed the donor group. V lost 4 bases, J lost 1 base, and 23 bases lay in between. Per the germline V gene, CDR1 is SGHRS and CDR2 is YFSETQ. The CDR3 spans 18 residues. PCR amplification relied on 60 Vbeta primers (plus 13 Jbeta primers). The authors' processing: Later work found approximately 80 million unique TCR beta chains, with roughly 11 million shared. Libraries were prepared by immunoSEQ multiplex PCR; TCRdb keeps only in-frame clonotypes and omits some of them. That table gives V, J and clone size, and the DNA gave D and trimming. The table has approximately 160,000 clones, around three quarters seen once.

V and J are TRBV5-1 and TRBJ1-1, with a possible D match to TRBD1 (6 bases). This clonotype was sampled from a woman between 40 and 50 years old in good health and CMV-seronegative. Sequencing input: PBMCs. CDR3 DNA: TGCGCCAGCAGCCCTAACTCAGGGACACCCGGGACGAACACTGAAGCTTTCTTT. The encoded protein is CASSPNSGTPGTNTEAFF.